This TCR beta chain appears in the sequencing data of a study of PD-L1 blockade in urothelial cancer. Across the whole study: Dosed intravenously at 1,200 mg every 3 weeks, atezolizumab was initiated by patients at some point between 2014 and 2016. Of some 29 patients, twenty-five were males with bladder-origin urothelial cancer. Study-wide results and caveats: Blood TCR clonality below the median before treatment was a predictor of better survival.

Points on this clone: Its target is not known.

CDR1 and CDR2 from the germline V gene are SQVTM and ANQGSEA. Trimming took 6 bases from V and 4 from J; bases not matched to a gene: 12. The CDR3 is made up of 15 amino acids. Each PCR reaction had synthetic TCR analog templates spiked into it. Method: immunoSEQ multiplex PCR; TCRdb's copy keeps in-frame clones and lacks some. The data hold some 71,000 clones, with about 88% observed a single time. This TCR was sampled from a man in his sixties with urothelial cancer. This specimen consisted of PBMCs, obtained around atezolizumab (anti-PD-L1) treatment. The chain links TRBV29-1 to TRBJ2-7; TRBD1 aligns across 10 bases. CDR3 region: CSVATGTGVRYEQYF. Written as DNA, the CDR3 is TGCAGCGTCGCGACAGGGACAGGGGTTCGGTACGAGCAGTACTTC.